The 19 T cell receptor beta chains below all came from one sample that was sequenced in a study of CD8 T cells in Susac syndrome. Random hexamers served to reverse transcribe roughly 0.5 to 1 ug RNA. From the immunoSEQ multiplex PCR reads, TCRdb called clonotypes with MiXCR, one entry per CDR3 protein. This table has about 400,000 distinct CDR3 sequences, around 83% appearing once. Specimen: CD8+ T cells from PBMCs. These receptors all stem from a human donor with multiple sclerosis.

The DNA of the CDR3 is TGTGCCAGCAGTCCTTTGGGGGGGACCGGGGAGCTGTTTTTT. Its protein is CASSPLGGTGELFF. The V and J genes are TRBV5-4 and TRBJ2-2; TRBD2 aligns across 7 bases. Germline CDR1 SGHNT, CDR2 YYREEE (reference sequence). The V and J ends lost 5 bases and 5 bases, in that order; junction bases with no gene match: 6. CDR3 length: 14 amino acids.

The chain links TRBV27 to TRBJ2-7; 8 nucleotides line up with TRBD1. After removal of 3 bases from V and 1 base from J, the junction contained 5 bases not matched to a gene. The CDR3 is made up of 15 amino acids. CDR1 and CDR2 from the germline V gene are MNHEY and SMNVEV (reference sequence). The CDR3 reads CASSLDRVHSYEQYF. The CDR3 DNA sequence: TGTGCCAGCAGTTTGGACAGGGTGCATTCCTACGAGCAGTACTTC.

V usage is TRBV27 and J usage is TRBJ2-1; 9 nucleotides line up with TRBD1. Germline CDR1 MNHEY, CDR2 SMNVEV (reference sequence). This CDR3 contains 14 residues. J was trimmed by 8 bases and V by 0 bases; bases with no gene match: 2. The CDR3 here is CASSLSGTGYEQFF. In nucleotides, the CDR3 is TGTGCCAGCAGTTTATCGGGGACAGGGTATGAGCAGTTCTTC.

The CDR3 reads CASRPGHSTYEQYF. The CDR3 DNA reads as TGTGCCAGCAGGCCGGGACACTCGACCTACGAGCAGTACTTC. The rearrangement links TRBV6-5 to TRBJ2-7, with D tentatively TRBD1 (6 bases). V was shortened by 6 bases and J by 2 bases, with 14 bases between the two germline ends. CDR3 length: 14 residues. From germline, CDR1 is MNHEY and CDR2 SVGAGI.

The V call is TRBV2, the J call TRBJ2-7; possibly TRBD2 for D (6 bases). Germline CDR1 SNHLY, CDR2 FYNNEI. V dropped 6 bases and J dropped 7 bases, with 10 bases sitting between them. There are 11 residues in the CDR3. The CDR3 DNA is TGTGCCAGCAGACGGGAGAGGGAGCAGTACTTC. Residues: CASRREREQYF.

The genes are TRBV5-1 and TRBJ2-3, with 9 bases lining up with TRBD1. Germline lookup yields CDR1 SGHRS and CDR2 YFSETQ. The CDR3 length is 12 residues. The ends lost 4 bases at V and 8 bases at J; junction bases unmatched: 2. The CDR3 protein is CASSETGGTQYF. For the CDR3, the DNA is TGCGCCAGCAGCGAGACAGGGGGTACGCAGTATTTT.

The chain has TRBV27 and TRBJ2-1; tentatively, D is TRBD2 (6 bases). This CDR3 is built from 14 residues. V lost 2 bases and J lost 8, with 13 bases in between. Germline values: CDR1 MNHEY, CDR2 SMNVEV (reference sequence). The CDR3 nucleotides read TGTGCCAGCAGTTTAAGGGAGGTTTTGCATGAGCAGTTCTTC. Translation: CASSLREVLHEQFF.

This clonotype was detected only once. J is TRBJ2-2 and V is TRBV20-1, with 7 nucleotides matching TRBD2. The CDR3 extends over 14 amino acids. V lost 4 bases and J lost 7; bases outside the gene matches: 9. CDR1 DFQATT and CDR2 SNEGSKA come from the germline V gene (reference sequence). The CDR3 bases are TGCAGTGCTACTTCGCGGGAGATTGTCGGGGAGCTGTTTTTT. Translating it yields CSATSREIVGELFF.

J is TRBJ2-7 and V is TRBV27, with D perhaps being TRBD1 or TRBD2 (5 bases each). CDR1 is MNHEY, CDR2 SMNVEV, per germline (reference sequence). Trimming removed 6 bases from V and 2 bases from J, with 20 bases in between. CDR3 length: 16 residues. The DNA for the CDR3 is TGTGCCAGCAGCCTCGCCGGGACGACTCTGCCCTACGAGCAGTACTTC. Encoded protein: CASSLAGTTLPYEQYF.

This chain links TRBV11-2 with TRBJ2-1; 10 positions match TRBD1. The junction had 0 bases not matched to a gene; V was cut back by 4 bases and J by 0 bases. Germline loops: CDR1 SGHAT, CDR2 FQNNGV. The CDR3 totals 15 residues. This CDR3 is CASSWDRGSYNEQFF. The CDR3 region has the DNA TGTGCCAGCAGCTGGGACAGGGGCTCCTACAATGAGCAGTTCTTC.

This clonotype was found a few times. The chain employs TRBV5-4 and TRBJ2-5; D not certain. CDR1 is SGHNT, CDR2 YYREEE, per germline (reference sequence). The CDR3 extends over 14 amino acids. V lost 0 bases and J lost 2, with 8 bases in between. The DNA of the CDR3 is TGTGCCAGCAGCTTGGAGGGTTTACAAGAGACCCAGTACTTC. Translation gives CASSLEGLQETQYF.

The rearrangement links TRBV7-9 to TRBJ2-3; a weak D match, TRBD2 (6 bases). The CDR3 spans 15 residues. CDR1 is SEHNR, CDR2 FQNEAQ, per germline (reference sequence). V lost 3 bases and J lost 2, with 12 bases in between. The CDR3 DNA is TGTGCCAGCAGCTTGACCCGGACTAACACAGATACGCAGTATTTT. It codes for CASSLTRTNTDTQYF.

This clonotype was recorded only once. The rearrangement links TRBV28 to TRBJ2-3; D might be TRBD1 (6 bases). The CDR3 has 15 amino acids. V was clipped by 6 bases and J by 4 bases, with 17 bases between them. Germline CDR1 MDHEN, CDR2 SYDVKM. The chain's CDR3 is CASSHDRIGADTQYF. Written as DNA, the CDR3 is TGTGCCAGCAGCCACGACAGGATCGGGGCAGATACGCAGTATTTT.

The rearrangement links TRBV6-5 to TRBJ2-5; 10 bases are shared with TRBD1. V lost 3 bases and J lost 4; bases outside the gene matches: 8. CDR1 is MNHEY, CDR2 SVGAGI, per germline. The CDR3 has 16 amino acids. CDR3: CASSYGARDRGETQYF. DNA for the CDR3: TGTGCCAGCAGTTATGGAGCCCGGGACAGGGGAGAGACCCAGTACTTC.

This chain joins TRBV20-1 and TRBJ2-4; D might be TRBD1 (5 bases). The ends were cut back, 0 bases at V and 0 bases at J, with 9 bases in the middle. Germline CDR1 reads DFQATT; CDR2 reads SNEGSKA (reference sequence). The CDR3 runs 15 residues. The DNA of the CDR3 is TGCAGTGCTAGAGATGACAGACGAGCCAAAAACATTCAGTACTTC. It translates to CSARDDRRAKNIQYF.

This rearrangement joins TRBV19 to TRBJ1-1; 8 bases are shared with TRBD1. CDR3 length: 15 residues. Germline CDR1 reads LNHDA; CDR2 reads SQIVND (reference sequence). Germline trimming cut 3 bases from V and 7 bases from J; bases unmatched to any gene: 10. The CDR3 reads CASSIRTGSLSEAFF. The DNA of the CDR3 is TGTGCCAGTAGTATCCGGACAGGGAGCTTGAGTGAAGCTTTCTTT.

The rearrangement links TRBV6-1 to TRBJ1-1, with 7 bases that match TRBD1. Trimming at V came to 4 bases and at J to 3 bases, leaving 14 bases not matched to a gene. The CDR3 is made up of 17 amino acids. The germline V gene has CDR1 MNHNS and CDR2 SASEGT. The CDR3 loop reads CASSAFIRQGRDTEAFF. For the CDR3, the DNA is TGTGCCAGCAGTGCGTTCATTCGACAGGGCAGGGACACTGAAGCTTTCTTT.

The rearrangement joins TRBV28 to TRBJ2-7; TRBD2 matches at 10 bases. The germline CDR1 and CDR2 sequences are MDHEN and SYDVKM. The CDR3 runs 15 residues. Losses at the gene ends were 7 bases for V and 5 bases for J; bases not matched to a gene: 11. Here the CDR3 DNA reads TGTGCCAGCACCGAAATCCTAGCGGGAGCTAACGAGCAGTACTTC. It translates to CASTEILAGANEQYF.

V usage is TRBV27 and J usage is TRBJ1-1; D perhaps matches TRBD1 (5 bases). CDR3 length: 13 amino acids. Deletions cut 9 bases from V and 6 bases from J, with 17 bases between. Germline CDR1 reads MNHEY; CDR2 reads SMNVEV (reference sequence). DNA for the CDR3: TGTGCCAGTTTACACCCAGGGCGCTCTGAAGCTTTCTTT. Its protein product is CASLHPGRSEAFF.